Here is one TCR beta chain with its context. The antigen is unknown. The data were obtained in a study of OX40 agonist ivuxolimab in advanced cancers. Study in general: It was ivuxolimab, an agonistic anti-OX40 (CD134) antibody, that patients were treated with. Hepatocellular carcinoma, melanoma, renal cell or head and neck cancer was diagnosed in the dose-escalation patients. Subjects had a mean age of about 61 years, with a range of about 23 to 85; almost 85% were male.

Findings of the study overall: At 0.1 to 3.0 mg/kg and by week 6, clonal expansion occurred in CD4+ and CD8+ blood T cells.

The data were produced by immunoSEQ multiplex PCR, yet TCRdb's version contains in-frame clones alone and is incomplete. Of around 60,000 clones listed, approximately 89% are singletons. V shed 10 bases and J 1 base; nucleotides not matched to a gene: 19. Per the germline V gene, CDR1 is MDHEN and CDR2 is SYDVKM. The CDR3 runs 19 residues. This chain joins TRBV28 and TRBJ2-7; 13 nucleotides agree with TRBD2. The sample here was CD4+ or CD8+ T cells sorted from blood, taken in a trial of the OX40 agonist ivuxolimab. The TCR sequence derives from an adult with an advanced solid tumor such as melanoma, head and neck, liver or kidney cancer. The CDR3 DNA reads TGTGCCACCTACTCGGGACTAGCGGGACCAACGCTGGCTTCCTACGAGCAGTACTTC. Its translation is CATYSGLAGPTLASYEQYF.